These T cell receptor beta chains were read from a single sample in a study of T cells after somatic rescue of genetic block. Sequencing was performed with immunoSEQ multiplex PCR; in TCRdb, only in-frame clones are kept and a portion is missing. The repertoire includes 55,000 to 75,000 clones, 80% to 95% of them detected once, and around 3% sits in the top ten. Sequencing was performed on peripheral blood mononuclear cells (PBMCs). The receptors were gathered from a man aged 35 to 55. Each CDR3 is given with its conserved first and last residue. The D gene is left open where the match is weak. Not every row has a clone size; where given, it reads once, few, many or a size class.

>-|-|TRBJ1-1|TRBV6-5
TGTGCCAGCAGTCACCGACGGTCCCAGAACACTGAAGCTTTCTTT
CASSHRRSQNTEAFF
>-|-|TRBJ2-5|TRBV7-8
TGTGCCAGCAGCTACAAGCCGGTCGAGACCCAGTACTTC
CASSYKPVETQYF
>TRBD2|-|TRBJ2-1|TRBV5-5
TGTGCCAGCAGCCCAGGCGGGGGACCTTACAATGAGCAGTTCTTC
CASSPGGGPYNEQFF
>TRBD1|-|TRBJ2-2|TRBV11-2
TGTGCCAGCAGCAAATCGGGACAGGGGGACACCGGGGAGCTGTTTTTT
CASSKSGQGDTGELFF
>-|-|TRBJ1-5|TRBV30
TGTGCCTGGAGTGTACAGGGAGGGCAGCCCCAGCATTTT
CAWSVQGGQPQHF
>TRBD1|-|TRBJ1-1|TRBV9
TGTGCCAGCAGCGGCCAACAGGGGGTGAACACTGAAGCTTTCTTT
CASSGQQGVNTEAFF
>-|-|TRBJ2-3|TRBV11-3
TGTGCCAGCAGCTTAGGCGGGGGCACAGATACGCAGTATTTT
CASSLGGGTDTQYF
>TRBD1|-|TRBJ1-2|TRBV11-2
TGTGCCAGCAGCTCGAGGGGGCTGGAGTATGGCTACACCTTC
CASSSRGLEYGYTF
>-|once|TRBJ2-7|TRBV18
TGTGCCAGCTCACCGGGACGCCCTTACGAGCAGTACTTC
CASSPGRPYEQYF
>TRBD1|-|TRBJ1-5|TRBV9
TGTGCCAGCAGCGTAGGGGACAGGGAGCCCCAGCATTTT
CASSVGDREPQHF
>TRBD1|-|TRBJ2-3|TRBV6-4
TGTGCCAGCAGTGAGAGGCCAGGGGGTAGCACAGATACGCAGTATTTT
CASSERPGGSTDTQYF
>-|-|TRBJ2-5|TRBV7-9
TGTGCCAGCAGCCCGTCGGTTTCACCAGAGACCCAGTACTTC
CASSPSVSPETQYF
>TRBD1|-|TRBJ2-3|TRBV11-3
TGTGCCAGCAGCCCCGAGGGACAGGGGGCAGATACGCAGTATTTT
CASSPEGQGADTQYF
>TRBD1|-|TRBJ1-2|TRBV19
TGTGCCAGTAGCTCGACAGGGAGGGGTTGGGGCTACACCTTC
CASSSTGRGWGYTF
>TRBD2|-|TRBJ2-1|TRBV2
TGTGCCAGCAAGAAGACTAGCGGCACTAATGAGCAGTTCTTC
CASKKTSGTNEQFF
>-|-|TRBJ2-6|TRBV5-1
TGCGCCAGCAGCGACGGGAAGGACGGCCGCTCTGGGGCCAACGTCCTGACTTTC
CASSDGKDGRSGANVLTF
>TRBD1|-|TRBJ2-7|TRBV11-2
TGTGCCAGCAGCCCAGTTGGGACAGGGGCCTACGAGCAGTACTTC
CASSPVGTGAYEQYF
>-|once|TRBJ2-3|TRBV9
TGTGCCAGCACCCCGTGGAGGGGGGGTGGAGATACGCAGTATTTT
CASTPWRGGGDTQYF
>TRBD2|-|TRBJ2-2|TRBV9
TGTGCCAGCAGCGGGACTAGCGGGAGGACGGCCGGGGAGCTGTTTTTT
CASSGTSGRTAGELFF
>TRBD1|-|TRBJ2-5|TRBV2
TGTGCCAGCAGTGTAGAAGGGGGCGGAGAGACCCAGTACTTC
CASSVEGGGETQYF
>TRBD1|-|TRBJ2-6|TRBV7-3
TGTGCCAGCAGCTTAGCTTGGGGACAGGCCTCACACTCTGGGGCCAACGTCCTGACTTTC
CASSLAWGQASHSGANVLTF
>-|-|TRBJ2-7|TRBV19
TGTGCCAGTAGCCCCCTGGGCCGCGACAATGGGGGGCTCGAGCAGTACTTC
CASSPLGRDNGGLEQYF
>TRBD2|-|TRBJ2-4|TRBV19
TGTGCCAGTAGTGGTTCGGGAGGGCCGCCGCTAAACATTCAGTACTTC
CASSGSGGPPLNIQYF
>TRBD1|-|TRBJ1-1|TRBV18
TGTGCCAGCTCACCCGGGACAGGGAGTCCTGAAGCTTTCTTT
CASSPGTGSPEAFF
>-|-|TRBJ2-7|TRBV7-8
TGTGCCAGCAATCAGGGGCATGACTACGAGCAGTACTTC
CASNQGHDYEQYF